Listed below are T cell receptor beta chains from one sample, sequenced in a study of CD8 T cells in ankylosing spondylitis. TCRdb passed the 5' RACE reads through MiXCR, listing each CDR3 protein once. The data contain approximately 200,000 distinct CDR3 sequences, around 13% of them singletons. The sequencing sample was made of blood, either unsorted or a sorted T cell fraction (not recorded which). Every receptor here comes from a male donor with ankylosing spondylitis or in good health (not recorded which). Both conserved end residues are part of each CDR3. The order of the fields is J gene, clone size, D gene, V gene, CDR3 DNA, CDR3 protein. A D gene is named only where the DNA matches it firmly. Some rows mark clone size as missing; the rest say once, few, many or name a class of expanded clone.

TRBJ2-7	few	TRBD1	TRBV6-1	TGTGCCAGCAGAGGACAGGGAGGCTCCTACGAGCAGTACTTC	CASRGQGGSYEQYF
TRBJ2-3	many	TRBD2	TRBV12-3/TRBV12-4	TGTGCCAGCAGTTTGACTAGCGGGGGGGCGGATACGCAGTATTTT	CASSLTSGGADTQYF
TRBJ2-7	-	-	TRBV12-3/TRBV12-4	TGTGCCAGCACTCCTTCGAGGAGTGGCGAGCAGTACTTC	CASTPSRSGEQYF
TRBJ2-7	-	-	TRBV11-2	TGTGCCAGCAAAAGAAGGGTGGGAGGTTCCTCCTACGAGCAGTACTTC	CASKRRVGGSSYEQYF
TRBJ2-1	-	-	TRBV3-1	TGTGCCAGCAGCCTGCCCGGAGTCGGTGAGCAGTTCTTC	CASSLPGVGEQFF
TRBJ1-4	-	TRBD1	TRBV7-9	TGTGCCAGCAGCTCTCCCGACAGGGGAGCTAATGAAAAACTGTTTTTT	CASSSPDRGANEKLFF
TRBJ2-7	few	-	TRBV29-1	TGCAGCGTTGACAAACGACACGGTGGCGAGCAGTACTTC	CSVDKRHGGEQYF
TRBJ2-1	-	TRBD1	TRBV7-6	TGTGCCAGCAGCCCACGAGGGGGGACAGGGGACAATGAGCAGTTCTTC	CASSPRGGTGDNEQFF
TRBJ2-7	-	-	TRBV7-6	TGTGCCAGCAGCTCAGGGGAATCTAATACCTACGAGCAGTACTTC	CASSSGESNTYEQYF
TRBJ2-5	many	TRBD2	TRBV7-8	TGTGCCAGCAGCCCTAGCGGGCACCTCCAAGAGACCCAGTACTTC	CASSPSGHLQETQYF
TRBJ1-6	-	-	TRBV18	TGTGCCAGCTCACCACGCGGGACGGATTATAATTCACCCCTCCACTTT	CASSPRGTDYNSPLHF
TRBJ1-2	-	-	TRBV25-1	TGTGCCAGCAGTGAATCGGTCAGGGATGGCTACACCTTC	CASSESVRDGYTF
TRBJ2-3	many	TRBD1	TRBV12-3/TRBV12-4	TGTGCCAGCAGTTTAGAGGGGGCTGGGGATACGCAGTATTTT	CASSLEGAGDTQYF
TRBJ2-7	-	TRBD1	TRBV4-1	TGCGCCAGCAGCCTTCTCGACAGGGTAGTTGCCTACGAGCAGTACTTC	CASSLLDRVVAYEQYF
TRBJ2-1	-	-	TRBV3-1	TGTGCCAGCAGCCAAGGGACTCTCCTTGGCAATGAGCAGTTCTTC	CASSQGTLLGNEQFF
TRBJ2-7	few	TRBD2	TRBV4-1	TGCGCCAGCAGCCAAGTTCTAGCGGGGAACTACGAGCAGTACTTC	CASSQVLAGNYEQYF
TRBJ2-1	-	-	TRBV9	TGTGCCAGCAGCCTCATGGAGGATGAGCAGTTCTTC	CASSLMEDEQFF
TRBJ2-1	many	TRBD2	TRBV4-2	TGTGCCAGCAGCCCCCACGAACTCGCGGGGGAGGGCTGGAAAAATGAGCAGTTCTTC	CASSPHELAGEGWKNEQFF
TRBJ2-1	few	-	TRBV29-1	TGCAGCGTTGAAGTCCGGGGAATGTACAATGAGCAGTTCTTC	CSVEVRGMYNEQFF
TRBJ1-2	-	TRBD1	TRBV6-1	TGTGCCAGCAGCGACAGGACAGGGGCGAGTCGAGGCTACACCTTC	CASSDRTGASRGYTF
TRBJ2-7	-	TRBD2	TRBV23-1	TGCGCCAGCGGAGTGAGGTTAGCGGGATCGTACGAGCAGTACTTC	CASGVRLAGSYEQYF
TRBJ2-7	-	-	TRBV27	TGTGCCAGCAGTTTATCTTCCAGGGGCGAAAACTACGAGCAGTACTTC	CASSLSSRGENYEQYF
TRBJ2-7	few	-	TRBV14	TGTGCCAGCAGCCTTTTAGACGTGGCAGCCTACGAGCAGTACTTC	CASSLLDVAAYEQYF